A selection of T cell receptor beta chains follows, all from one sample in a study of beta chain features in type 1 diabetes. Measured with immunoSEQ multiplex PCR; TCRdb has only the in-frame clones, and not every one. The table has 300,000 to 350,000 clones, about 20% seen once. Sequenced material: naive CD4+ T cells from blood. Receptors originate from a woman younger than 30 in good health. The CDR3 runs from the conserved cysteine through the conserved F or W. Each record gives: V gene, J gene, CDR3 protein.

TRBV9	TRBJ1-1	CASSVGRGAGKGTEAFF
TRBV30	TRBJ1-2	CAWSRGQGQGYTF
TRBV12-5	TRBJ1-6	CASGLVQTGRNSPLHF
TRBV2	TRBJ2-5	CASTGAGGAETQYF
TRBV7-2	TRBJ2-3	CASSLALLAGGRADTQYF
TRBV5-1	TRBJ1-3	CASRESPSGNTIYF
TRBV7-2	TRBJ2-3	CASSYTQGADTQYF
TRBV10-3	TRBJ1-2	CAISSPGYGYTF
TRBV18	TRBJ2-3	CASSPLKEADTQYF
TRBV4-1	TRBJ2-1	CASSQVRAYNEQFF
TRBV27	TRBJ1-5	CASSRQANGNQPQHF
TRBV11-2	TRBJ2-5	CASSLLAEGETQYF
TRBV13	TRBJ2-7	CASSLSPRTGGEQYF
TRBV11-3	TRBJ1-1	CASSLGQGHTEAFF
TRBV7-9	TRBJ2-1	CASRAGLAGNRSYNEQFF
TRBV19	TRBJ1-2	CASREGLDGYTF
TRBV4-1	TRBJ2-3	CASSQGDRGFGTGDADTQYF
TRBV25-1	TRBJ2-2	CASGYRLTGELFF
TRBV6-1	TRBJ2-5	CASSSQGDPVETQYF
TRBV7-2	TRBJ2-3	CASSLEGWADTQYF
TRBV7-9	TRBJ2-7	CASSLRGHSEEQYF
TRBV7-2	TRBJ2-5	CASSLGSGETQYF
TRBV7-8	TRBJ2-1	CASSSPRLAGRYAQFF
TRBV27	TRBJ2-7	CASSLSPGQGSYEQYF
TRBV30	TRBJ1-2	CAWRTGKGGYGYTF
TRBV11-2	TRBJ1-2	CASSLAGHYGYTF
TRBV9	TRBJ1-2	CASSSTRTGSGYTF
TRBV9	TRBJ2-7	CASSTHPQAGSYEQYF
TRBV5-1	TRBJ2-7	CASSLRQGHSRTYEQYF
TRBV6-6	TRBJ2-5	CASSFGRGEETQYF
TRBV9	TRBJ1-2	CASSFDWNYGYTF
TRBV4-1	TRBJ1-1	CASSQIKDSEAFF
TRBV19	TRBJ1-5	CASTGTGSNQPQHF
TRBV4-1	TRBJ2-7	CASSPRPLAAGSYEQYF
TRBV18	TRBJ1-1	CASRGLLNTEAFF
TRBV18	TRBJ2-7	CASSPAAVAGGYEQYF
TRBV23-1	TRBJ2-7	CASSPPRTSGNMVYEQYF
TRBV2	TRBJ1-6	CASSDQMSPLHF
TRBV7-2	TRBJ2-5	CASSLSSGGSETQYF
TRBV6-6	TRBJ1-2	CASSYSTQGWGGYTF
TRBV30	TRBJ2-7	CACPSGGRQYF
TRBV4-2	TRBJ2-3	CASSQTDNTDTQYF
TRBV18	TRBJ1-4	CASSLTGTGEKLFF
TRBV12-5	TRBJ1-4	CASGYSGTLEKLFF
TRBV7-2	TRBJ1-2	CASSLAWGPNYGYTF
TRBV30	TRBJ2-2	CAWSVRGRAFGELFF
TRBV5-5	TRBJ2-6	CASSSQGITGANVLTF
TRBV7-9	TRBJ2-1	CASSSLIESLKQFF
TRBV5-1	TRBJ1-1	CASSRGQGHAEAFF
TRBV4-3	TRBJ2-7	CASSRTRNVYEQYF
TRBV5-1	TRBJ1-2	CASSLQANYGYTF
TRBV5-1	TRBJ2-5	CASSSPGRRETQYF